This T cell receptor (beta chain) appears in the sequencing data of a study of Graves' ophthalmopathy and Graves' hyperthyroidism. Whole-study findings and limits: Most thyroid-expanded clonotypes exceeding 0.001 frequency were also found in blood.

A note on this clonotype: What it recognizes is unknown.

V dropped 4 bases and J dropped 0 bases, with 12 bases sitting between them. CDR1 is MNHEY and CDR2 is SVGAGI in the germline V gene. The CDR3 has 15 amino acids. TCR beta CDR3 regions were amplified from RNA transcripts. First-round RT-PCR employed HTBI primers, with a second-round multiplex PCR after it. TCRdb passed the multiplex PCR reads through MiXCR, listing each CDR3 protein once. There are a few hundred thousand distinct CDR3 sequences in the sample; about 16% occur only once, and 7% lies in the top ten. The clonotype was recovered from a woman between 18 and 29 years old with stable Graves' hyperthyroidism. The rearrangement links TRBV6-5 to TRBJ1-1, with D perhaps TRBD1 (6 bases). Specimen: peripheral blood. The CDR3 spells CASSSRTALNTEAFF. The CDR3 DNA is TGTGCCAGCAGTTCCAGGACAGCCTTGAACACTGAAGCTTTCTTT.